This T cell receptor beta chain came from a study of T cells in women clearing cervical HPV infection. Study as a whole: Case blood was drawn a median about 23 weeks after lesion detection.

MY09/MY11 PCR detected cervical HPV DNA; dot-blot assigned genotypes. The method was immunoSEQ multiplex PCR; TCRdb's version includes in-frame clones alone and lacks a portion of them. In total, the table holds roughly 32,000 clones. Study-wide results and caveats: Repertoire richness, not evenness, was significantly elevated in CIN3+ cases versus controls.

On this clone: The antigen is undetermined.

Input material: blood buffy coat. The TCR comes from a woman between 18 and 70 years old with a cervical HPV16 infection that either progressed to CIN3+ or cleared (not recorded which).

The CDR3 bases that were read are TGTGCCAGTAGTCCTCAACAGGGGGCGGAAGAGACG. Its protein product is CASSPQQGAEET. The CDR3 reads in full as CASSPQQGAEETQYF. The chain couples TRBV19 to TRBJ2-3, with 9 bases aligning to TRBD1. The read terminates 3 residues ahead of where the CDR3 ends, so the germline J gene completes it. This CDR3 contains 15 residues. CDR1 is LNHDA, CDR2 SQIVND, per germline (reference sequence).